The 28 T cell receptor beta chains below come from one sample, sequenced in a study of shared clonotypes between healthy human individuals. Naive CD8 cells lacked CD45RO, underwent positive selection for CCR7 and left out terminally differentiated effector memory CD45RA+ cells. Assay used: immunoSEQ multiplex PCR; TCRdb lists only in-frame clones, some missing. The data contain about 2.1 million clones, about 93% of them singletons. Sample: naive CD8+ T cells from PBMCs. The receptors stem from a man aged 18 to 29 in good health. Some clones in this sample may be carry-over from other donors' samples.

CDR3 protein: CASSQVAYPSYEQYF. CDR3 DNA: TGCGCCAGCAGCCAAGTGGCGTATCCCTCCTACGAGCAGTACTTC. This chain connects TRBV4-1 to TRBJ2-7; D is undetermined. This CDR3 contains 15 residues. Germline lookup yields CDR1 MGHRA and CDR2 YSYEKL. Trimming removed 1 base from V and 0 bases from J, with 10 bases in between.

CDR3 region: CASSEDWIGTGFSDTQYF. The CDR3 nucleotides are TGTGCCAGCAGTGAGGATTGGATTGGGACAGGGTTTTCAGATACGCAGTATTTT. V gene TRBV6-4 combines with J gene TRBJ2-3; the match to TRBD1 covers 9 bases. V was pared by 3 bases and J by 4 bases, with 14 bases of the junction left unmatched. The CDR3 is 18 amino acids. CDR1 and CDR2 from the germline V gene are MRHNA and SNTAGT.

The chain links TRBV7-9 to TRBJ1-5; tentatively, D is TRBD1 (6 bases). CDR3 length: 15 residues. Germline V gene lookup returns CDR1 SEHNR and CDR2 FQNEAQ (reference sequence). The V and J ends lost 8 bases and 6 bases respectively, with 20 bases between them. DNA of the CDR3: TGTGCCAGCGAACGAACAGGGCCTCAAAGTCAGCCCCAGCATTTT. Its translation is CASERTGPQSQPQHF. The complete variable domain, with remaining parts taken from reference TRBV7-9 and TRBJ1-5, reads DTGVSQNPRHKITKRGQNVTFRCDPISEHNRLYWYRQTLGQGPEFLTYFQNEAQLEKSRLLSDRFSAERPKGSFSTLEIQRTEQGDSAMYLCASERTGPQSQPQHFGDGTRLSIL.

The chain recombines TRBV30 with TRBJ2-1; 7 bases are shared with TRBD2. In germline, CDR1 is GTSNPN, CDR2 SVGIG (reference sequence). The CDR3 is made up of 14 amino acids. J gave up 9 bases and V 1 base, and 9 bases lay outside the gene matches. In DNA form, the CDR3 reads TGTGCCTGGAGTGATTATCGGGAGGCGGGTGAGCAGTTCTTC. It yields the protein CAWSDYREAGEQFF.

The V gene is TRBV27, the J gene TRBJ2-2, with TRBD1 matching 8 bases. The CDR3 spans 16 residues. Trimming took 6 bases from V and 4 from J; bases not matched to a gene: 10. Germline V CDR1 and CDR2: MNHEY, SMNVEV (reference sequence). In DNA, the CDR3 is TGTGCCAGCAGCGAACAGGGGGTTTTAGGCACCGGGGAGCTGTTTTTT. This gives the protein CASSEQGVLGTGELFF.

This chain joins TRBV2 and TRBJ1-1, with TRBD1 matching 8 bases. The CDR3 length is 13 residues. Germline CDR1 is SNHLY and CDR2 is FYNNEI. The junction had 6 bases not matched to a gene; V was cut back by 5 bases and J by 7 bases. CDR3 DNA: TGTGCCAGCAGTTATAACAGGGGGGATGAAGCTTTCTTT. Translation gives CASSYNRGDEAFF.

In this sample, this clone turned up once. V gene TRBV10-3 combines with J gene TRBJ2-6; 8 positions agree with TRBD1. The germline CDR1 and CDR2 sequences are ENHRY and SYGVKD. J was trimmed by 1 base and V by 3 bases; bases with no gene match: 5. This CDR3 is built from 17 residues. CDR3 residues: CAISDSRTGSGANVLTF. The CDR3 bases are TGTGCCATCAGTGATTCCAGGACAGGGTCTGGGGCCAACGTCCTGACTTTC.

The gene calls are TRBV5-5 and TRBJ2-7, with D perhaps TRBD2 (6 bases). Trimming shortened V by 0 bases and J by 6 bases, and 10 bases separated the two germline ends. The CDR3 consists of 13 residues. Germline assignment: CDR1 SGHKS and CDR2 YYEKEE (reference sequence). CDR3 region: CASSLGRELEQYF. For the CDR3, the DNA is TGTGCCAGCAGCTTGGGGAGGGAACTCGAGCAGTACTTC.

A remark on this clone: This same CDR3 is encoded by further DNA sequences in the sample. This chain uses TRBV5-6 with TRBJ2-3; D call uncertain. The V gene's germline CDR1 is SGHDT and CDR2 YYEEEE. V was trimmed by 0 bases and J by 4 bases, leaving 3 bases between them. This CDR3 is built from 12 residues. The CDR3 region has the DNA TGTGCCAGCAGCTTGGCGTCAGATACGCAGTATTTT. Its translation is CASSLASDTQYF.

The chain employs TRBV5-1 and TRBJ2-7, with TRBD2 identical over 9 bases. The CDR3 length is 13 residues. Losses at the gene ends were 3 bases for V and 3 bases for J; bases not matched to a gene: 1. Looked up from germline, CDR1 is SGHRS and CDR2 is YFSETQ. CDR3 bases: TGCGCCAGCAGCTCTAGCGGGAACTACGAGCAGTACTTC. This translates into CASSSSGNYEQYF.

The V gene is TRBV5-5, the J gene TRBJ1-5; the match to TRBD1 covers 11 bases. Per the germline V gene, CDR1 is SGHKS and CDR2 is YYEKEE (reference sequence). This CDR3 is 15 amino acids long. Trimming at V came to 5 bases and at J to 10 bases, leaving 11 bases not matched to a gene. The CDR3 nucleotides are TGTGCCAGCAGAAGGACAGGGGGCGGAATCGAACCCCAGCATTTT. The encoded protein is CASRRTGGGIEPQHF.

In nucleotides, the CDR3 is TGTGCCAGCAGCCCTGTTCCGGGACTAGCGGGGAGCTACGAGCAGTACTTC. Translation gives CASSPVPGLAGSYEQYF. The J gene is TRBJ2-7, the V gene TRBV5-4, with 13 nucleotides matching TRBD2. This CDR3 is 17 amino acids long. The trim removed 4 bases at V and 3 bases at J, leaving 10 bases unmatched. Germline CDR1 is SGHNT and CDR2 is YYREEE (reference sequence).

This clone was detected once. The CDR3 protein is CASSYSRGEVAGELFF. The CDR3 DNA sequence: TGTGCCAGCAGTTACTCGAGGGGCGAGGTGGCCGGGGAGCTGTTTTTT. The chain uses TRBV6-5 and TRBJ2-2; perhaps D is TRBD1 or TRBD2 (5 bases each). CDR3 length: 16 amino acids. Trimming stripped 0 bases from V and 6 bases from J, with 14 bases between. Germline V gives CDR1 MNHEY, CDR2 SVGAGI.

The CDR3 loop is CASSPLRRYNEQFF. CDR3 sequence (DNA): TGTGCCAGCAGTCCCCTAAGGAGGTACAATGAGCAGTTCTTC. This rearrangement joins TRBV27 to TRBJ2-1, with D possibly TRBD2 on 5 matching bases. The CDR3 is 14 residues long. V dropped 5 bases and J dropped 4 bases, with 12 bases sitting between them. The germline gives CDR1 MNHEY, CDR2 SMNVEV (reference sequence).

The V call is TRBV29-1, the J call TRBJ1-2; 9 bases are shared with TRBD1. This CDR3 contains 13 residues. Germline CDR1 is SQVTM and CDR2 is ANQGSEA. After removal of 6 bases from V and 8 bases from J, the junction contained 10 bases not matched to a gene. The CDR3 region has the DNA TGCAGCGTCGACATTCCGGGACAGGGAGGCTACACCTTC. Translating it yields CSVDIPGQGGYTF.

This clone was picked up one time. The V and J genes are TRBV29-1 and TRBJ1-2; TRBD1 might be the D (6 bases). Germline CDR1 is SQVTM and CDR2 is ANQGSEA. The CDR3 runs to 14 residues. Trimming stripped 1 base from V and 2 bases from J, with 11 bases between. The CDR3 protein is CSVEAGGENYGYTF. CDR3 bases: TGCAGCGTTGAAGCGGGGGGCGAAAACTATGGCTACACCTTC.

In regard to this clone: Different DNA sequences within this sample yield the same CDR3. The rearrangement joins TRBV19 to TRBJ2-7, with D maybe TRBD2 (5 bases). The CDR3 runs 14 residues. The germline V and J ends were trimmed by 1 base and 1 base, with 8 bases remaining between them. The germline gives CDR1 LNHDA, CDR2 SQIVND (reference sequence). The CDR3 reads CASSIGGGSYEQYF. The DNA of the CDR3 is TGTGCCAGTAGTATAGGTGGAGGATCCTACGAGCAGTACTTC.

This chain connects TRBV7-9 to TRBJ2-1, with D maybe TRBD2 (5 bases). Per the germline V gene, CDR1 is SEHNR and CDR2 is FQNEAQ (reference sequence). V gave up 5 bases and J gave up 8 bases, with 16 bases separating them. The CDR3 is 14 residues long. The CDR3 loop reads CASSTLVQDYEQFF. Written as DNA, the CDR3 is TGTGCCAGCAGCACACTAGTGCAAGACTATGAGCAGTTCTTC.

Only one count was recorded for this clone. The chain has TRBV5-6 and TRBJ1-2, with D unresolved. CDR3 size: 13 residues. V lost 2 bases, J lost 7 bases, and 12 bases lay in between. CDR1 SGHDT and CDR2 YYEEEE come from the germline V gene. DNA of the CDR3: TGTGCCAGCAGCTTCGTAGGGTCGGGTGGCTACACCTTC. This sequence encodes CASSFVGSGGYTF.

The rearrangement joins TRBV18 to TRBJ2-7; D tentatively reads TRBD1 or TRBD2 (5 bases each). The CDR3 loop spans 15 amino acids. Trimming took 1 base from V and 2 from J, leaving 12 bases between them. CDR1 and CDR2 from the germline V gene are KGHSH and LQKENI. CDR3 nucleotides: TGTGCCAGCTCACCACGGGACGGCTCAACCTACGAGCAGTACTTC. It translates to CASSPRDGSTYEQYF.

The chain joins TRBV19 to TRBJ2-7; 8 positions agree with TRBD1. Trimming cost V 10 bases and J 2 bases; bases outside gene matches: 7. In germline, CDR1 is LNHDA, CDR2 SQIVND (reference sequence). The CDR3 totals 13 residues. The CDR3 loop is CATETGEPYEQYF. The CDR3 DNA reads TGTGCCACCGAGACAGGGGAGCCCTACGAGCAGTACTTC. Based on the CDR3 plus reference TRBV19 and TRBJ2-7, the full variable domain is DGGITQSPKYLFRKEGQNVTLSCEQNLNHDAMYWYRQDPGQGLRLIYYSQIVNDFQKGDIAEGYSVSREKKESFPLTVTSAQKNPTAFYLCATETGEPYEQYFGPGTRLTVT.

There are a few counts of this clone. CDR3 in DNA: TGCGCCAGCAGTGAGGTCCGGGACAGGGGTCCCCATCAGCCCCAGCATTTT. Translated: CASSEVRDRGPHQPQHF. The chain carries TRBV10-2 and TRBJ1-5; 10 bases agree with TRBD1. The CDR3 sequence is 17 residues long. CDR1 and CDR2 (germline): WSHSY, SAAADI. The junction had 9 bases not matched to a gene; V was cut back by 2 bases and J by 5 bases.

Turning to this clone: Other DNA variants within this sample encode the same CDR3. The chain combines TRBV29-1 with TRBJ2-7; weak D call: TRBD1 (6 bases). Between the trimmed V and J ends, which lost 6 bases and 0 bases, there was a span of 12 bases. The CDR3 has 13 residues. The V gene's germline CDR1 is SQVTM and CDR2 ANQGSEA. CDR3 nucleotide sequence: TGCAGCGTGGGGGCAGGGGCCTCCTACGAGCAGTACTTC. As protein: CSVGAGASYEQYF.

The V and J genes are TRBV4-1 and TRBJ1-5; maybe TRBD1 (6 bases). Germline assignment: CDR1 MGHRA and CDR2 YSYEKL. The V gene lost 1 base and the J gene lost 0 bases, with 13 bases spanning the gap. The CDR3 is 17 amino acids. CDR3 residues: CASSQVTGTYSNQPQHF. Here the CDR3 DNA reads TGCGCCAGCAGCCAAGTAACAGGGACATATAGCAATCAGCCCCAGCATTTT.

V is TRBV2 and J is TRBJ2-7; a weak D match, TRBD2 (5 bases). CDR1 and CDR2 (germline): SNHLY, FYNNEI. V was trimmed by 3 bases and J by 3 bases, leaving 15 bases between them. The CDR3 has 15 residues. For the CDR3, the DNA is TGTGCCAGCAGTGATGGGCCGACTAAGTACTACGAGCAGTACTTC. As protein: CASSDGPTKYYEQYF.

CDR3 DNA sequence: TGTGCCAGCAGCTTGTGGGGTAGCACTCTCAATGAGCAGTTCTTC. Translation: CASSLWGSTLNEQFF. The V gene is TRBV13, the J gene TRBJ2-1; no clear D. The CDR3 extends over 15 amino acids. The V gene lost 3 bases and the J gene lost 6 bases, with 15 bases spanning the gap. Germline CDR1 PRHDT, CDR2 FYEKMQ (reference sequence).

For this clone: The sample has other DNA sequences that encode this CDR3 too. The CDR3 DNA sequence: TGTGCCAGCAGCTTGTATGGCTACACCTTC. Encoded protein: CASSLYGYTF. The rearrangement joins TRBV5-8 to TRBJ1-2, with unresolved D. Between the trimmed V and J ends, which lost 1 base and 5 bases, there was a span of 0 bases. Germline CDR1 and CDR2: SGHTS and YDEGEE. This CDR3 is built from 10 residues.

This chain links TRBV7-8 with TRBJ2-3, with D possibly matching TRBD2 (6 bases). CDR3 size: 15 residues. Per the germline V gene, CDR1 is SGHVS and CDR2 is FQNEAQ. With 3 bases removed from V and 2 bases from J, the gap between germline ends came to 12 bases. CDR3 nucleotides: TGTGCCAGCAGCTTTAGTGCGGGGCCCACAGATACGCAGTATTTT. It codes for CASSFSAGPTDTQYF. The full variable domain, in which reference TRBV7-8 and TRBJ2-3 provide the parts outside the CDR3, is GAGVSQSPRYKVAKRGQDVALRCDPISGHVSLFWYQQALGQGPEFLTYFQNEAQLDKSGLPSDRFFAERPEGSVSTLKIQRTQQEDSAVYLCASSFSAGPTDTQYFGPGTRLTVL.